A selection of T cell receptor beta chains follows, all from one sample in a study of radiation and T cells in renal cell carcinoma. Generated by immunoSEQ multiplex PCR, the TCRdb table keeps only in-frame clones and is missing some. Here the sample spans some 100,000 clones, over 65% being singletons. The specimen comprised blood, sampled from a patient whose treatment included radiotherapy and nephrectomy. These receptors all stem from a man in his fifties or sixties with renal cell carcinoma. Both conserved end residues are part of each CDR3. Fields, in order: clone size, V gene, CDR3 length, CDR3 protein. Expanded clones are given a class, and other clones once, few, many or no size at all.

clone size: medium-sized; V gene: TRBV12-1; CDR3 length: 14; CDR3 protein: CASSVGQGNYGYTF
clone size: -; V gene: TRBV29-1; CDR3 length: 13; CDR3 protein: CSARRALGDEQYF
clone size: -; V gene: TRBV5-6; CDR3 length: 18; CDR3 protein: CASSFGPLAGGSYNEQFF
clone size: -; V gene: TRBV11-1; CDR3 length: 15; CDR3 protein: CASSYDRGTPYEQYF
clone size: -; V gene: TRBV20-1; CDR3 length: 11; CDR3 protein: CSASVLYEQYF
clone size: -; V gene: TRBV6-5; CDR3 length: 15; CDR3 protein: CASSYSDNIGNTIYF
clone size: -; V gene: TRBV28; CDR3 length: 13; CDR3 protein: CASSFRAATEAFF
clone size: -; V gene: TRBV11-1; CDR3 length: 16; CDR3 protein: CASSERLVGVTDTQYF
clone size: once; V gene: TRBV7-2; CDR3 length: 17; CDR3 protein: CASSSPGSPRDTGELFF
clone size: -; V gene: TRBV5-1; CDR3 length: 14; CDR3 protein: CASSTQPQDHEQYF
clone size: -; V gene: TRBV4-3; CDR3 length: 17; CDR3 protein: CASSQGGGRAVTGELFF
clone size: -; V gene: TRBV5-5; CDR3 length: 16; CDR3 protein: CASSLDGGNSGNTIYF
clone size: -; V gene: TRBV7-2; CDR3 length: 14; CDR3 protein: CASSLVVGNQPQHF
clone size: -; V gene: TRBV27; CDR3 length: 13; CDR3 protein: CASSPPHTDTQYF
clone size: -; V gene: TRBV27; CDR3 length: 14; CDR3 protein: CASPGTRVCNEQFF
clone size: -; V gene: TRBV7-9; CDR3 length: 16; CDR3 protein: CASSLTLGGEYTEAFF
clone size: -; V gene: TRBV4-2; CDR3 length: 15; CDR3 protein: CASSQDEPGREEQYF
clone size: -; V gene: TRBV5-6; CDR3 length: 16; CDR3 protein: CASSLNLGVFGNTIYF
clone size: once; V gene: TRBV6-1; CDR3 length: 12; CDR3 protein: CASRPGDRSYTF
clone size: -; V gene: TRBV6-1; CDR3 length: 15; CDR3 protein: CASTVARTPSYEQYF
clone size: -; V gene: TRBV2; CDR3 length: 15; CDR3 protein: CASRRTSGRANTQYF
clone size: -; V gene: TRBV7-9; CDR3 length: 13; CDR3 protein: CASSLRGGYGYTF
clone size: few; V gene: TRBV5-6; CDR3 length: 17; CDR3 protein: CASSRAYRGRGGNTIYF
clone size: -; V gene: TRBV27; CDR3 length: 13; CDR3 protein: CASTGTGRDEQYF
clone size: -; V gene: TRBV29-1; CDR3 length: 14; CDR3 protein: CSVEDWASRSGYTF
clone size: once; V gene: TRBV9; CDR3 length: 15; CDR3 protein: CASSPRQTAQETQYF
clone size: -; V gene: TRBV7-2; CDR3 length: 16; CDR3 protein: CASIPTSRTSTDTQYF
clone size: -; V gene: TRBV18; CDR3 length: 13; CDR3 protein: CASSPNTDQPQHF
clone size: -; V gene: TRBV5-1; CDR3 length: 13; CDR3 protein: CASSDTSSDREFF
clone size: -; V gene: TRBV29-1; CDR3 length: 12; CDR3 protein: CSVGGAGNTIYF
clone size: -; V gene: TRBV4-3; CDR3 length: 13; CDR3 protein: CASSPRLGTEAFF
clone size: -; V gene: TRBV11-1; CDR3 length: 14; CDR3 protein: CASSLEGGWAEAFF
clone size: -; V gene: TRBV28; CDR3 length: 14; CDR3 protein: CASRATGQKYEQYF
clone size: few; V gene: TRBV5-1; CDR3 length: 15; CDR3 protein: CASSLSSRGDTEAFF
clone size: -; V gene: TRBV7-9; CDR3 length: 13; CDR3 protein: CARTIISSGELFF
clone size: -; V gene: TRBV7-2; CDR3 length: 14; CDR3 protein: CASSLRLNTGELFF
clone size: -; V gene: TRBV7-9; CDR3 length: 13; CDR3 protein: CASTRTGGDEQFF
clone size: few; V gene: TRBV10-1; CDR3 length: 15; CDR3 protein: CASSEGGRVTDTQYF
clone size: few; V gene: TRBV5-1; CDR3 length: 14; CDR3 protein: CASSPTGGNTEAFF
clone size: -; V gene: TRBV27; CDR3 length: 13; CDR3 protein: CASTTRGGDTQYF
clone size: -; V gene: TRBV6-1; CDR3 length: 15; CDR3 protein: CASSEMASGRSEQYF
clone size: -; V gene: TRBV19; CDR3 length: 14; CDR3 protein: CASGGGGTYNEQFF
clone size: -; V gene: TRBV2; CDR3 length: 17; CDR3 protein: CASSARRVTISGNTIYF
clone size: -; V gene: TRBV2; CDR3 length: 13; CDR3 protein: CASSEGWTMEQYF
clone size: -; V gene: TRBV4-3; CDR3 length: 15; CDR3 protein: CASSQETSGGRTQYF
clone size: -; V gene: TRBV11-2; CDR3 length: 12; CDR3 protein: CASSRGDRNAFF